This T cell receptor (beta chain) was documented in a study of cytomegalovirus exposure and HLA in healthy donors. Across the study: About 80 million unique TCRs from HLA-typed donors made up an early data release. Study-level results: Accurate predictions that matched the HLA-A and HLA-B alleles of most subjects were reportedly made from TCR beta sequences.

PCR used 60 Vbeta primers and 13 Jbeta primers. TCRdb's table, derived via immunoSEQ multiplex PCR, lists solely in-frame clones and lacks some. Of 190,000 or so clones listed, 82% are singletons. Looked up from germline, CDR1 is LNHDA and CDR2 is SQIVND (reference sequence). V was pared by 5 bases and J by 5 bases, with 8 bases of the junction left unmatched. The CDR3 length is 15 residues. A note on this clone: The antigen remains undetermined.

The sequencing sample was made of PBMCs. The chain is built from TRBV19 and TRBJ2-5; 10 nucleotides line up with TRBD1. The source of this sequence is a woman aged 45 to 65 in good health and CMV-seropositive. CDR3 region: CASSPTGGRTETQYF. The CDR3 DNA reads TGTGCCAGTAGTCCGACAGGGGGCAGGACGGAGACCCAGTACTTC.